Detailed here is one T cell receptor (beta chain). These data originate in a study of T cell changes during pregnancy in multiple sclerosis. Method: immunoSEQ multiplex PCR; TCRdb's copy keeps in-frame clones and lacks some. Among under 45,000 clones listed, 90% to 95% were seen once. The CDR3 sequence is 13 residues long. The germline V and J ends were trimmed by 3 bases and 4 bases, with 9 bases remaining between them. The germline gives CDR1 SNHLY, CDR2 FYNNEI. The gene calls are TRBV2 and TRBJ1-1, with D uncertain. The sequence came from a female donor in good health, enrolled as a control in a pregnancy study. The sample was CD4+ T cells from peripheral blood mononuclear cells, taken in the second trimester of pregnancy. The CDR3 DNA reads TGTGCCAGCAGTGAGGAGGGAGGCACTGAAGCTTTCTTT. This translates into CASSEEGGTEAFF.